These 7 T cell receptor beta chains originate from one sample sequenced in a study of blood T cell repertoires in COVID-19. Generated by immunoSEQ multiplex PCR, the TCRdb table keeps only in-frame clones and is missing some. Of more than 140,000 clones listed, around 84% are singletons. The sample taken for sequencing was peripheral blood. Receptor source: a woman aged 60 to 75 with acute or convalescent COVID-19.

The chain has TRBV6-5 and TRBJ2-1; the D is unclear. Germline loops: CDR1 MNHEY, CDR2 SVGAGI. The CDR3 runs to 14 residues. V shed 8 bases and J shed 7 bases, with 18 bases lying between them. The DNA for the CDR3 is TGTGCCAGCCCTCGGTTAGGAGCTGGGAATGAGCAGTTCTTC. This translates into CASPRLGAGNEQFF.

This clone has only one observation. The CDR3 loop reads CASSLDGRLQFF. Here the CDR3 DNA reads TGTGCCAGCAGCTTAGACGGCAGGCTGCAGTTCTTC. This chain uses TRBV11-3 with TRBJ2-1; D uncertain. The CDR3 covers 12 residues. Trimming took 0 bases from V and 12 from J, leaving 9 bases between them. The germline V gene encodes CDR1 SGHNT and CDR2 YENEEA.

The V gene is TRBV11-2, the J gene TRBJ1-1, with D hard to call. This CDR3 contains 12 residues. Germline CDR1 SGHAT, CDR2 FQNNGV. Trimming took off 3 bases at V and 5 bases at J, with 7 bases between the two ends. In DNA, the CDR3 is TGTGCCAGCAGCTTCGGAGTTACTGAAGCTTTCTTT. Residues: CASSFGVTEAFF.

This clone appeared once. The chain links TRBV5-3 to TRBJ2-5; perhaps TRBD2 as D (7 bases). TRBV5-3 is assigned to the ORF class and has an uncertain function. Trimming shortened V by 4 bases and J by 2 bases, and 21 bases separated the two germline ends. This CDR3 comprises 17 residues. CDR3 region: CARSIHRDPGRQETQYF. DNA for the CDR3: TGTGCCAGAAGCATACACAGGGACCCCGGGAGGCAAGAGACCCAGTACTTC.

This chain joins TRBV9 and TRBJ2-3; 8 positions agree with TRBD1. CDR3 length: 17 amino acids. Germline assignment: CDR1 SGDLS and CDR2 YYNGEE. Losses at the gene ends were 0 bases for V and 4 bases for J; bases not matched to a gene: 10. This CDR3 is CASSVADAGGWADTQYF. The CDR3, as DNA: TGTGCCAGCAGCGTAGCAGATGCAGGGGGCTGGGCAGATACGCAGTATTTT.

The J gene is TRBJ1-2, the V gene TRBV18; D not certain. Trimming pared 2 bases from V and 4 bases from J, leaving 11 bases between. CDR3 size: 14 residues. CDR1 KGHSH and CDR2 LQKENI come from the germline V gene. This CDR3 reads CASSPAGVGYGYTF. CDR3 DNA: TGTGCCAGCTCACCAGCGGGAGTCGGCTATGGCTACACCTTC.

In this sample, this clone turned up once. The chain couples TRBV11-1 to TRBJ1-4, with 8 bases aligning to TRBD1. The CDR3 runs 12 residues. Germline V gene data show CDR1 as SGHAT and CDR2 as FQDESV (reference sequence). With 5 bases clipped from V and 15 bases from J, the junction kept 8 bases outside the gene matches. The CDR3: CASSTGQGVVFF. In nucleotides, the CDR3 is TGTGCCAGCAGCACTGGACAGGGTGTCGTGTTTTTT.